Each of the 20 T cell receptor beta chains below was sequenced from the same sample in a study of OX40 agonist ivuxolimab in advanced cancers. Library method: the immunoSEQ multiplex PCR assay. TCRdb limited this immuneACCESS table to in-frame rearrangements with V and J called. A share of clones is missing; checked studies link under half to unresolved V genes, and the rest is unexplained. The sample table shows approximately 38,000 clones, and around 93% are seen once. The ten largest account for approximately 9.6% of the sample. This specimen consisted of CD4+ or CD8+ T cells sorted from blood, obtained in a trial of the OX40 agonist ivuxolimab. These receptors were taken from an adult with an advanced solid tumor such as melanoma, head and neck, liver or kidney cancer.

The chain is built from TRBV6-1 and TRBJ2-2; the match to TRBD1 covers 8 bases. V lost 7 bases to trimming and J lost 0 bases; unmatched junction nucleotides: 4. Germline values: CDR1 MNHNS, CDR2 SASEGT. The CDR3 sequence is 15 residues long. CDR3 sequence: CASTGTGANTGELFF. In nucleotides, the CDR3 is TGTGCCAGCACTGGGACAGGAGCGAACACCGGGGAGCTGTTTTTT.

The CDR3 protein is CSVEDSRLSNTEAFF. The CDR3 DNA reads as TGCAGCGTTGAAGACAGCCGCCTTTCGAACACTGAAGCTTTCTTT. The chain employs TRBV29-1 and TRBJ1-1; D is unclear. With 0 bases removed from V and 1 base from J, the gap between germline ends came to 12 bases. The germline V gene encodes CDR1 SQVTM and CDR2 ANQGSEA. The CDR3 has 15 amino acids. The variable domain in full, completed from reference TRBV29-1 and TRBJ1-1, reads SAVISQKPSRDICQRGTSLTIQCQVDSQVTMMFWYRQQPGQSLTLIATANQGSEATYESGFVIDKFPISRPNLTFSTLTVSNMSPEDSSIYLCSVEDSRLSNTEAFFGQGTRLTVV.

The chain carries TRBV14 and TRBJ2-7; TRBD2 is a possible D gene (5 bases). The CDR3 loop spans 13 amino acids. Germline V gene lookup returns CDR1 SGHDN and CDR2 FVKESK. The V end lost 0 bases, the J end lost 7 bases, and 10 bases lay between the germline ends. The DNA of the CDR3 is TGTGCCAGCAGCCAAGATGGCGGGCGTGAGCAGTACTTC. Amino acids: CASSQDGGREQYF.

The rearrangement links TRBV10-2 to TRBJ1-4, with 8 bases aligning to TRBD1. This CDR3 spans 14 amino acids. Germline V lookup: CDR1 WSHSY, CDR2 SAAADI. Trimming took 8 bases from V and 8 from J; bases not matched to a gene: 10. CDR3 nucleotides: TGCGCCAGCGGGGCGACAGGGGAAGGCGAAAAACTGTTTTTT. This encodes CASGATGEGEKLFF.

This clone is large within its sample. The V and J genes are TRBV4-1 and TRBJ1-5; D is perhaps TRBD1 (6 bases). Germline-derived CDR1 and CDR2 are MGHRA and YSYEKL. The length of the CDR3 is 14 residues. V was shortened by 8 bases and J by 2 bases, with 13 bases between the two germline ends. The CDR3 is CASARGIGNQPQHF. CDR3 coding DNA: TGCGCCAGCGCTAGGGGGATCGGCAATCAGCCCCAGCATTTT.

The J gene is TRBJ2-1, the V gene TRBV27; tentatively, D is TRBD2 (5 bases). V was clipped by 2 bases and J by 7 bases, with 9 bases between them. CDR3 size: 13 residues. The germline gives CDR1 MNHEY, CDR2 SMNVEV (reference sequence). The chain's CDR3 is CASSLGLPNEQFF. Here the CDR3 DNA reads TGTGCCAGCAGTTTAGGACTTCCGAATGAGCAGTTCTTC.

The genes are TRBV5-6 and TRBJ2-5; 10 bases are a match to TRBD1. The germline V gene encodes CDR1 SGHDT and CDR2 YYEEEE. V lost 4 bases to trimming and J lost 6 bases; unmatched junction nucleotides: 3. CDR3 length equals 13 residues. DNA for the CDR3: TGTGCCAGCAGCCGGGACAGGGGACAGACCCAGTACTTC. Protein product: CASSRDRGQTQYF. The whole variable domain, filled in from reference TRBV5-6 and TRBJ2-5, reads DAGVTQSPTHLIKTRGQQVTLRCSPKSGHDTVSWYQQALGQGPQFIFQYYEEEERQRGNFPDRFSGHQFPNYSSELNVNALLLGDSALYLCASSRDRGQTQYFGPGTRLLVL.

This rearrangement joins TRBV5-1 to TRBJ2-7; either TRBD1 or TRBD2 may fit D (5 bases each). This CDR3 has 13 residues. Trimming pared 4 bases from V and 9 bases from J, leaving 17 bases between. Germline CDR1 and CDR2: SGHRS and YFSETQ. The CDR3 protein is CASSEGPARGQYF. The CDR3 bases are TGCGCCAGCAGCGAGGGGCCAGCCCGCGGGCAGTACTTC. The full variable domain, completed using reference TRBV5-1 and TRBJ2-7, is KAGVTQTPRYLIKTRGQQVTLSCSPISGHRSVSWYQQTPGQGLQFLFEYFSETQRNKGNFPGRFSGRQFSNSRSEMNVSTLELGDSALYLCASSEGPARGQYFGPGTRLTVT.

The CDR3 loop reads CASSNYSGYDNEQFF. The CDR3 DNA is TGTGCCAGCAGCAACTATAGCGGGTACGACAATGAGCAGTTCTTC. The chain recombines TRBV4-2 with TRBJ2-1, with 7 bases fitting TRBD2. Germline CDR1 reads LGHNA; CDR2 reads YNFKEQ. V dropped 5 bases and J dropped 5; count of bases not matched to a gene: 9. The CDR3 is 15 amino acids.

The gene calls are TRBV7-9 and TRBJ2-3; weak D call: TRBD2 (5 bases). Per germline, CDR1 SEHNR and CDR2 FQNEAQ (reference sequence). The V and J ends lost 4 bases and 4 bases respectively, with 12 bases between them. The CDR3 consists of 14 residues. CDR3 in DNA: TGTGCCAGCAGCTCCGTGAGGGCCGCAGATACGCAGTATTTT. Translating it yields CASSSVRAADTQYF.

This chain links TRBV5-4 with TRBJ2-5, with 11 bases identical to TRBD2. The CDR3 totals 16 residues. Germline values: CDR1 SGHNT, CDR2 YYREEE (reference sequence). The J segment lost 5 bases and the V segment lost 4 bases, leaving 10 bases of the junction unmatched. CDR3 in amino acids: CASSPLAGVDGETQYF. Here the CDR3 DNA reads TGTGCCAGCAGCCCACTAGCGGGAGTAGACGGGGAGACCCAGTACTTC.

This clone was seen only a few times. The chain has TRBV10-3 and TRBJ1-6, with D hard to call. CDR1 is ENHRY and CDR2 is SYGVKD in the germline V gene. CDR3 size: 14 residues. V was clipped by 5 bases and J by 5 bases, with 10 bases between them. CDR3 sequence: CAISRRLNNSPLHF. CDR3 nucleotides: TGTGCCATCAGTCGCCGGCTAAATAATTCACCCCTCCACTTT.

The CDR3 sequence is CASSRLKGPYEQYF. The CDR3 bases are TGTGCCAGCAGCCGTCTAAAGGGGCCCTACGAGCAGTACTTC. The chain couples TRBV28 to TRBJ2-7; D perhaps matches TRBD1 (5 bases). The CDR3 sequence is 14 residues long. Trimming removed 6 bases at V and 2 bases at J, with 14 bases between. CDR1 and CDR2 (germline): MDHEN, SYDVKM.

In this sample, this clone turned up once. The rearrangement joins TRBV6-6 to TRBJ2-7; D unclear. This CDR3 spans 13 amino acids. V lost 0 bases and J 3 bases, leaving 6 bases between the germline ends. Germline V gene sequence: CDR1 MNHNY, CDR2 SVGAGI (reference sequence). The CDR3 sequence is CASSYSKSYEQYF. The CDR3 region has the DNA TGTGCCAGCAGTTACTCGAAAAGCTACGAGCAGTACTTC.

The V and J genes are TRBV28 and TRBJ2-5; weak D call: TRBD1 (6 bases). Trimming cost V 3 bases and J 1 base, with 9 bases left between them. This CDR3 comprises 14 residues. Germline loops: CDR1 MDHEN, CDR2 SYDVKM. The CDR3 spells CASSFYRAQETQYF. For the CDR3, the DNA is TGTGCCAGCAGTTTCTACAGGGCCCAAGAGACCCAGTACTTC. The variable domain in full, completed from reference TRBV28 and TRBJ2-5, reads DVKVTQSSRYLVKRTGEKVFLECVQDMDHENMFWYRQDPGLGLRLIYFSYDVKMKEKGDIPEGYSVSREKKERFSLILESASTNQTSMYLCASSFYRAQETQYFGPGTRLLVL.

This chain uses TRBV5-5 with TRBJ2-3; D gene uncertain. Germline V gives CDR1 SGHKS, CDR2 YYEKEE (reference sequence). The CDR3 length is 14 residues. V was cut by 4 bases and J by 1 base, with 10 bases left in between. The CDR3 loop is CASSSYIGTDTQYF. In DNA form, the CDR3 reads TGTGCCAGCAGCAGTTACATTGGCACAGATACGCAGTATTTT.

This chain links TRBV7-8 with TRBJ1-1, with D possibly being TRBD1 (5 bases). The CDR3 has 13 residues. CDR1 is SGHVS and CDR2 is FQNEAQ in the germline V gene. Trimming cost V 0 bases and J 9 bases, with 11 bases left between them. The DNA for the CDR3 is TGTGCCAGCAGCTTAGCGCACGGGGCGCAAGCTTTCTTT. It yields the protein CASSLAHGAQAFF.

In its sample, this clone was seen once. CDR3 sequence reads: CASSIVPQGKATNEKLFF. CDR3 nucleotides: TGTGCCAGTAGTATAGTCCCACAGGGCAAGGCAACTAATGAAAAACTGTTTTTT. The chain has TRBV19 and TRBJ1-4, with D tentatively TRBD1 (6 bases). Trimming removed 1 base from V and 0 bases from J, with 15 bases in between. Germline CDR1 reads LNHDA; CDR2 reads SQIVND (reference sequence). CDR3 length equals 18 residues.

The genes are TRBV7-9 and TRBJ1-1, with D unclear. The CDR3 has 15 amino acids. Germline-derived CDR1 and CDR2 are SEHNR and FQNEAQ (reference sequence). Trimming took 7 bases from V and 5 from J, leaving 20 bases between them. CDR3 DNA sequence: TGTGCCAGCACCCCTGGCCCGGAGGCGACGACTGAAGCTTTCTTT. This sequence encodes CASTPGPEATTEAFF.

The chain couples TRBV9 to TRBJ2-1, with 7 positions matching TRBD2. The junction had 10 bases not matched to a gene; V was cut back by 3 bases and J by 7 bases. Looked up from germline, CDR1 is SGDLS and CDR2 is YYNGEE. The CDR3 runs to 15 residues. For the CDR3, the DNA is TGTGCCAGCAGCGACGACCCTAGCGGTCGGAATGAGCAGTTCTTC. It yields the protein CASSDDPSGRNEQFF.